Below are 14 T cell receptor beta chains sequenced from a single sample in a study of shared T cell receptors in the human thymus. Some clones are missing from TCRdb's copy, which holds only in-frame ones; the method was immunoSEQ multiplex PCR. This sample has 600,000 to 900,000 clones, with 80% to 90% found just once. These data are also associated with another study on human thymus T cells.

The source material was thymocytes. The source of these receptors is a girl under three years old with a congenital heart defect.

The rearrangement uses TRBV29-1 and TRBJ2-5; TRBD2 agrees at 9 bases. Germline V gene data show CDR1 as SQVTM and CDR2 as ANQGSEA. The CDR3 has 14 residues. Trimming cost V 1 base and J 9 bases; bases outside gene matches: 9. This CDR3 is CSVEGAVRGGSQYF. The CDR3 DNA reads TGCAGCGTTGAAGGGGCGGTGCGGGGGGGGTCCCAGTACTTC.

This rearrangement joins TRBV6-1 to TRBJ1-2; D may be TRBD1 (6 bases). This CDR3 has 12 residues. V was shortened by 1 base and J by 11 bases, with 11 bases between the two germline ends. Germline CDR1 reads MNHNS; CDR2 reads SASEGT. CDR3 DNA: TGTGCCAGCAGTGAAGGGGGACACTCATACACCTTC. Its translation: CASSEGGHSYTF.

The chain joins TRBV5-4 to TRBJ2-3; D is unclear. V dropped 4 bases and J dropped 2 bases, with 5 bases sitting between them. The CDR3 is 12 amino acids. Germline V lookup: CDR1 SGHNT, CDR2 YYREEE (reference sequence). The CDR3 region has the DNA TGTGCCAGCAGCGTCTACACAGATACGCAGTATTTT. Encoded protein: CASSVYTDTQYF.

The chain's CDR3 is CASSVPPPGQGFYNSPLHF. The CDR3 bases are TGTGCCAGCAGTGTACCGCCCCCCGGACAGGGGTTCTATAATTCACCCCTCCACTTT. V gene TRBV6-1 combines with J gene TRBJ1-6; TRBD1 matches 9 bases. This CDR3 comprises 19 residues. Trimming cost V 4 bases and J 3 bases; bases outside gene matches: 13. The V gene's germline CDR1 is MNHNS and CDR2 SASEGT.

The rearrangement links TRBV30 to TRBJ2-1; 11 bases are a match to TRBD2. Looked up from germline, CDR1 is GTSNPN and CDR2 is SVGIG (reference sequence). There are 14 residues in the CDR3. With 5 bases clipped from V and 5 bases from J, the junction kept 5 bases outside the gene matches. The CDR3 here is CAWAATSGDNEQFF. The DNA for the CDR3 is TGTGCCTGGGCAGCGACTAGCGGGGACAATGAGCAGTTCTTC.

The chain uses TRBV28 and TRBJ1-2; tentative D call: TRBD1 (5 bases). Per the germline V gene, CDR1 is MDHEN and CDR2 is SYDVKM. V shed 6 bases and J shed 3 bases, with 14 bases lying between them. The CDR3 has 14 residues. CDR3 protein: CASRKTAMDYGYTF. The CDR3 DNA is TGTGCCAGCAGAAAGACAGCTATGGACTATGGCTACACCTTC.

The chain is built from TRBV12-5 and TRBJ2-1; D is perhaps TRBD1 (5 bases). Per germline, CDR1 LGHNT and CDR2 FRNRAP. Trimming shortened V by 2 bases and J by 8 bases, and 25 bases separated the two germline ends. This CDR3 has 18 residues. CDR3 bases: TGTGCTAGTGGTTTGTACTTCTCGATGGGGCAGGGTCTGGATGAGCAGTTCTTC. Translation: CASGLYFSMGQGLDEQFF.

The rearrangement joins TRBV5-4 to TRBJ1-2, with D possibly TRBD1 on 5 matching bases. Looked up from germline, CDR1 is SGHNT and CDR2 is YYREEE (reference sequence). Trimming shortened V by 4 bases and J by 3 bases, and 19 bases separated the two germline ends. This CDR3 is built from 16 residues. The CDR3 sequence is CASSKKTELKDYGYTF. DNA for the CDR3: TGTGCCAGCAGCAAGAAGACAGAGCTGAAGGACTATGGCTACACCTTC.

The chain carries TRBV6-5 and TRBJ1-2; D gene unclear. V lost 5 bases and J 8 bases, leaving 15 bases between the germline ends. This CDR3 comprises 13 residues. Germline values: CDR1 MNHEY, CDR2 SVGAGI. The CDR3 protein is CASSPDKPRGYTF. The CDR3 DNA follows: TGTGCCAGCAGTCCCGACAAGCCAAGGGGCTACACCTTC.

In its sample, this clone was seen once. The genes are TRBV9 and TRBJ2-1, with TRBD1 as a possible D gene (5 bases). Per germline, CDR1 SGDLS and CDR2 YYNGEE. The CDR3 extends over 13 amino acids. V gave up 4 bases and J gave up 5 bases, with 10 bases separating them. Here the CDR3 reads CASSLRQNNEQFF. In DNA, the CDR3 is TGTGCCAGCAGCCTAAGACAGAACAATGAGCAGTTCTTC.

The chain is built from TRBV27 and TRBJ1-6; 7 bases agree with TRBD1. V lost 6 bases, J lost 7 bases, and 9 bases stayed unmatched. The CDR3 runs to 15 residues. CDR1 is MNHEY and CDR2 is SMNVEV in the germline V gene (reference sequence). CDR3 in amino acids: CASRPKTGNNSPLHF. In DNA, the CDR3 is TGTGCCAGCAGGCCAAAGACAGGGAACAATTCACCCCTCCACTTT.

The CDR3 here is CASSPVSGRSSYEQYF. In DNA form, the CDR3 reads TGTGCCAGCAGCCCCGTTAGCGGGAGAAGCTCCTACGAGCAGTACTTC. V gene TRBV7-8 combines with J gene TRBJ2-7, with TRBD2 identical over 9 bases. The CDR3 runs to 16 residues. The J segment lost 0 bases and the V segment lost 5 bases, leaving 8 bases of the junction unmatched. CDR1 and CDR2 from the germline V gene are SGHVS and FQNEAQ.

The chain couples TRBV4-3 to TRBJ1-1; no firm D call. V was clipped by 1 base and J by 3 bases, with 21 bases between them. Germline assignment: CDR1 LGHNA and CDR2 YSLEER. The CDR3 extends over 18 amino acids. CDR3 nucleotide sequence: TGCGCCAGCAGCCAAGGGGAAATGGGAGGGAAGAGTGACACTGAAGCTTTCTTT. This sequence encodes CASSQGEMGGKSDTEAFF.

This clone has a handful of counts. The chain combines TRBV5-6 with TRBJ2-7; weak D call: TRBD1 (5 bases). The germline V gene encodes CDR1 SGHDT and CDR2 YYEEEE. The V end was cut by 3 bases, the J end by 3 bases, with 16 bases between. The CDR3 loop spans 15 amino acids. In DNA, the CDR3 is TGTGCCAGCAGCTCCGATCAGGGTACCAACTACGAGCAGTACTTC. This encodes CASSSDQGTNYEQYF.